This passage covers 5 T cell receptor beta chains from one sample sequenced in a study of blood T cell repertoires in COVID-19. Assay: immunoSEQ multiplex PCR; the TCRdb copy retains only in-frame clones and omits some. The table shows roughly 96,000 clones, with over 70% occurring only once. Material: peripheral blood. The receptors shown here come from a man in his sixties with acute or convalescent COVID-19.

This chain links TRBV6-2 or TRBV6-3 with TRBJ2-7, with TRBD1 matching over 7 bases. The CDR3 length is 15 residues. Per germline, CDR1 MNHEY and CDR2 SVGEGT. V was clipped by 2 bases and J by 1 base; unmatched bases: 5. Here the CDR3 DNA reads TGTGCCAGCAGTTACCCTGCAGGGGGATCCTACGAGCAGTACGTC. Its protein product is CASSYPAGGSYEQYV.

The rearrangement joins TRBV7-9 to TRBJ2-1; TRBD1 aligns across 10 bases. V trimming: 4 bases; J trimming: 3 bases; junction bases outside the gene matches: 9. From germline, CDR1 is SEHNR and CDR2 FQNEAQ (reference sequence). The CDR3 spans 17 residues. The CDR3 is CASSSTRQGAIYNEQFF. Here the CDR3 DNA reads TGTGCCAGCAGCTCTACGCGACAGGGGGCAATCTACAATGAGCAGTTCTTC.

The rearrangement links TRBV7-9 to TRBJ1-3, with 8 bases aligning to TRBD1. From germline, CDR1 is SEHNR and CDR2 FQNEAQ (reference sequence). The CDR3 is made up of 14 amino acids. V shed 4 bases, J shed 2 bases, and the junction held 1 base outside the gene matches. The CDR3 loop reads CASSSQGAGNTIYF. In nucleotides, the CDR3 is TGTGCCAGCAGCTCACAGGGGGCTGGAAACACCATATATTTT.

The count of this clone is one. The V call is TRBV5-4, the J call TRBJ2-5; 8 nucleotides line up with TRBD1. V shed 4 bases and J 5 bases; nucleotides not matched to a gene: 10. Germline V lookup: CDR1 SGHNT, CDR2 YYREEE (reference sequence). This CDR3 has 15 residues. The CDR3 loop reads CASSRQGRSSETQYF. CDR3 DNA: TGTGCCAGCAGCCGACAGGGGAGGAGCTCGGAGACCCAGTACTTC.

The rearrangement links TRBV5-1 to TRBJ2-3, with D maybe TRBD2 (5 bases). The CDR3 consists of 15 residues. The germline V gene encodes CDR1 SGHRS and CDR2 YFSETQ. With 9 bases removed from V and 4 bases from J, the gap between germline ends came to 21 bases. The CDR3 region has the DNA TGCGCCACCACCCCGGACCTCGGGATCCCAGATACGCAGTATTTT. It is translated as CATTPDLGIPDTQYF.